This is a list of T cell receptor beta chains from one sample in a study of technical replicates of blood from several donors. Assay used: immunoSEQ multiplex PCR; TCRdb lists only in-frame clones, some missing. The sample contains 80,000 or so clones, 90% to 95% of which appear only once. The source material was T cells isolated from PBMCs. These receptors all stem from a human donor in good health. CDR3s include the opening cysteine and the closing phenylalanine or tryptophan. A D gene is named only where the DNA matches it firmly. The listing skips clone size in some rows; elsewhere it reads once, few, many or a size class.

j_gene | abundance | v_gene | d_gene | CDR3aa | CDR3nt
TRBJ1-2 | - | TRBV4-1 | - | CASSQDPVINYGYTF | TGCGCCAGCAGCCAAGATCCAGTTATAAACTATGGCTACACCTTC
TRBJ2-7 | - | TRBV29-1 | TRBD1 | CSVAVGSGGYEQYF | TGCAGCGTTGCAGTTGGTTCAGGGGGCTACGAGCAGTACTTC
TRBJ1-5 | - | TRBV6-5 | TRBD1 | CASSPGQTNQPQHF | TGTGCCAGCAGCCCGGGACAGACCAATCAGCCCCAGCATTTT
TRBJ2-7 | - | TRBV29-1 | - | CSVVQGGLYEQYF | TGCAGCGTGGTACAGGGAGGGCTCTACGAGCAGTACTTC
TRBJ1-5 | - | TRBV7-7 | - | CAKPRGYEAQPQHF | TGTGCTAAACCACGCGGCTATGAAGCTCAGCCCCAGCATTTT
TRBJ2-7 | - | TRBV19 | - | CASSIGRWARGTATYEQYF | TGTGCCAGTAGTATAGGCCGCTGGGCTCGCGGGACCGCTACCTACGAGCAGTACTTC
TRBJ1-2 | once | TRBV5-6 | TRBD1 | CASSLTGLALANYGYTF | TGTGCCAGCAGCCTGACAGGGTTAGCATTAGCTAACTATGGCTACACCTTC
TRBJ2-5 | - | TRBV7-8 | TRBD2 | CASSLAPGLGLMKTQYF | TGTGCCAGCAGCTTAGCCCCGGGACTAGGACTTATGAAGACCCAGTACTTC
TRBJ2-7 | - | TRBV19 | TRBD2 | CASSTLSSGSSYEQYF | TGTGCCAGTAGTACTCTCTCTAGCGGGTCCTCCTACGAGCAGTACTTC
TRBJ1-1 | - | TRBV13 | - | CASSSVFGISGTEAFF | TGTGCCAGCAGCTCTGTCTTCGGGATTTCGGGCACTGAAGCTTTCTTT
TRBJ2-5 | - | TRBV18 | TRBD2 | CASSYETSGTETQYF | TGTGCCAGCTCATACGAGACTAGCGGGACAGAGACCCAGTACTTC
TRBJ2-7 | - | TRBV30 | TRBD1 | CAWGQGDYEQYF | TGTGCCTGGGGACAGGGAGACTACGAGCAGTACTTC
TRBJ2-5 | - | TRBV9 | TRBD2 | CASSVGGTSGTQYF | TGTGCCAGCAGCGTAGGGGGTACTAGCGGGACCCAGTACTTC
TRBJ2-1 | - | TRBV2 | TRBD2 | CASSISGRAYNEQFF | TGTGCCAGCAGTATCAGCGGGAGGGCCTACAATGAGCAGTTCTTC
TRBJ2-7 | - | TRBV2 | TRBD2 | CASMASGRIEQYF | TGTGCCAGCATGGCCAGCGGGAGAATTGAGCAGTACTTC
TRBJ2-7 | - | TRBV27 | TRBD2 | CASSRTGGSHYEQYF | TGTGCCAGCTCCCGTACGGGGGGGTCCCACTACGAGCAGTACTTC
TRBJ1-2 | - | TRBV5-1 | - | CASSPDTSNYGYTF | TGCGCCAGCAGCCCGGACACCTCTAACTATGGCTACACCTTC